This T cell receptor (beta chain) is drawn from a study of OX40 agonist ivuxolimab in advanced cancers. Germline V gene lookup returns CDR1 GTSNPN and CDR2 SVGIG (reference sequence). This CDR3 has 14 amino acids. V dropped 0 bases and J dropped 6; count of bases not matched to a gene: 7. Study-wide findings and caveats: With doses of 0.1 to 3.0 mg/kg, CD4+ and CD8+ blood T cells had undergone clonal expansion by week 6. The work left the antigen specificity of expanded peripheral T cells undetermined.

As regards this clone: Its antigen is undetermined.

Profiling relied on immunoSEQ multiplex PCR, and the TCRdb table lists in-frame clones only, not all of them. The data contain more than 85,000 clones, roughly 91% of them singletons. The chain has TRBV30 and TRBJ2-7; TRBD1 aligns across 8 bases. The sequencing here drew on CD4+ or CD8+ T cells sorted from blood, taken in a trial of the OX40 agonist ivuxolimab. This sequence was found in an adult with an advanced solid tumor such as melanoma, head and neck, liver or kidney cancer. The CDR3 bases are TGTGCCTGGAGTGTTGTGGGCAGGGGGCTCGAGCAGTACTTC. This sequence encodes CAWSVVGRGLEQYF. Variable domain in full (rest from reference TRBV30 and TRBJ2-7): SQTIHQWPATLVQPVGSPLSLECTVEGTSNPNLYWYRQAAGRGLQLLFYSVGIGQISSEVPQNLSASRPQDRQFILSSKKLLLSDSGFYLCAWSVVGRGLEQYFGPGTRLTVT.